The 27 T cell receptor beta chains presented below share a single source sample, sequenced in a study of tumor and adjacent non-tumor tissue in lung cancer. The library came from three nested PCR rounds adapted from ARM-PCR protocols. Via MiXCR, TCRdb re-called the multiplex PCR reads, giving one row per CDR3 protein. In the table there are about 80,000 distinct CDR3 sequences, over 60% of which are singletons. This sample's RNA came from whole unsorted tissue. Sequences were obtained from lung tumor tissue. These receptor sequences come from a woman aged 40-49 years with non-small cell lung cancer.

The rearrangement uses TRBV6-1 and TRBJ2-1; D remains unclear. Germline loops: CDR1 MNHNS, CDR2 SASEGT. The CDR3 runs to 13 residues. The V gene lost 2 bases and the J gene lost 8 bases, with 10 bases spanning the gap. The CDR3 DNA is TGTGCCAGCAGTGAAAACCAATTTGATGAGCAGTTCTTC. Its translation: CASSENQFDEQFF.

The chain recombines TRBV24-1 with TRBJ2-1; weak D call: TRBD2 (6 bases). Germline V CDR1 and CDR2: KGHDR, SFDVKD. CDR3 size: 14 residues. V lost 7 bases and J 7 bases, leaving 16 bases between the germline ends. Here the CDR3 reads CATSQSAGRNEQFF. The CDR3 DNA reads TGTGCCACCAGCCAATCGGCGGGAAGAAATGAGCAGTTCTTC.

Remarks on this clonotype: A much larger clone differs by one base, so this may be a read error. This CDR3 is missing its conserved last phenylalanine or tryptophan, likely due to a read error. V usage is TRBV30 and J usage is TRBJ1-5; unclear D gene. Trimming left V 3 bases short and J 3 bases short, with 12 bases between. Per germline, CDR1 GTSNPN and CDR2 SVGIG (reference sequence). This CDR3 is built from 14 residues. The CDR3 here is CAWRGPLYNQPQHL. DNA for the CDR3: TGTGCCTGGAGAGGTCCACTGTACAATCAGCCCCAGCATTTA.

As regards this clonotype: This may be a read error: a much more frequent sequence differs by one nucleotide. The V call is TRBV28, the J call TRBJ2-2; D may correspond to TRBD1 or TRBD2 (6 bases each). The germline V and J ends were trimmed by 5 bases and 7 bases, with 17 bases remaining between them. CDR3 length: 15 residues. In germline, CDR1 is MDHEN, CDR2 SYDVKM. The CDR3: CASSLGGDGGGELFF. In nucleotides, the CDR3 is TGTGCCAGCAGTCTCGGGGGCGACGGTGGCGGGGAGCTGTTTTTT.

For this clonotype: One end of the junction is discordant with germline, which a read error may explain. The rearrangement uses TRBV29-1 and TRBJ2-1, with D maybe TRBD2 (6 bases). The CDR3 covers 16 residues. Germline V gene data show CDR1 as SQVTM and CDR2 as ANQGSEA. The CDR3 nucleotides are TGCAGCGTTGAAGATCAGGAGGGGAGCTCCTGCAATGAGCTGTTCTTC. It yields the protein CSVEDQEGSSCNELFF.

A word on this clonotype: Here the CDR3 omits its conserved ending phenylalanine or tryptophan, so a read error is the likely source. The J gene is TRBJ1-6, the V gene TRBV28; D is unresolved. CDR3 size: 14 residues. The germline gives CDR1 MDHEN, CDR2 SYDVKM. V was clipped by 9 bases and J by 3 bases, with 12 bases between them. The CDR3 sequence: CARTLGLYNSPLHY. The CDR3 DNA follows: TGTGCCAGGACCCTGGGTCTCTATAATTCACCCCTCCACTAT.

As to this clonotype: A much larger clone sits a single nucleotide away, making a read error possible. V and J are TRBV7-9 and TRBJ1-4; TRBD1 might be the D (5 bases). Germline CDR1 reads SEHNR; CDR2 reads FQNEAQ (reference sequence). The CDR3 is 15 residues long. The CDR3 loop is CVSSFNQGSREKLFF. CDR3 DNA: TGTGTCAGCAGCTTCAATCAGGGCTCGAGAGAAAAACTGTTTTTT.

In the case of this clonotype: This sequence may be a read error, since a much larger clone differs from it by one base. The V gene is TRBV2, the J gene TRBJ1-4, with a possible D match to TRBD1 (6 bases). Germline V gene data show CDR1 as SNHLY and CDR2 as FYNNEI. The CDR3 extends over 15 amino acids. The CDR3 DNA follows: TGTGCCAGCAGTAGGCAACAGGGTAAAAATGGAAAACTGTTTTTT. It yields the protein CASSRQQGKNGKLFF. The full variable domain, completed using reference TRBV2 and TRBJ1-4, is EPEVTQTPSHQVTQMGQEVILRCVPISNHLYFYWYRQILGQKVEFLVSFYNNEISEKSEIFDDQFSVERPDGSNFTLKIRSTKLEDSAMYFCASSRQQGKNGKLFFGSGTQLSVL.

Concerning this clonotype: The germline gene is not matched at one end of the junction; a read error may be the cause. Here the CDR3 reads CTSSLEIYEQYF. For the CDR3, the DNA is TGTACCAGCAGTTTAGAGATCTACGAGCAGTACTTC. This chain joins TRBV28 and TRBJ2-7; no firm D call. The CDR3 totals 12 residues. The germline V gene encodes CDR1 MDHEN and CDR2 SYDVKM.

On this clonotype: Possible read error: a much larger clone is one base away. The chain uses TRBV28 and TRBJ2-1; D gene unclear. The CDR3 runs 14 residues. V dropped 2 bases and J dropped 0 bases, with 5 bases sitting between them. The germline CDR1 and CDR2 sequences are MDHEN and SYDVKM. CDR3 region: CASSLPTSYNEQFF. The CDR3 nucleotides read TGTGCCAGCAGTTTACCCACCTCCTACAATGAGCAGTTCTTC.

Only one count was recorded for this clonotype. The junction and the germline gene differ at one end; a read error may be behind it. This sequence joins TRBV12-3 or TRBV12-4 and TRBJ1-1; D uncertain. The CDR3 consists of 12 residues. The CDR3 DNA reads TGTGCCAACAGTCCGGATGAGGGAGAAGCTTTCTTT. This translates into CANSPDEGEAFF.

In its sample, this clonotype was seen a few times. Because the CDR3 is missing its conserved closing phenylalanine or tryptophan, this is likely a read error. No DNA is shown, since the ends of the CDR3 on it are uncertain; the CDR3 is the one TCRdb lists. The V gene is TRBV11-2, the J gene TRBJ2-7. Germline assignment: CDR1 SGHAT and CDR2 FQNNGV. Both ends counted, the CDR3 spans 14 residues. CDR3: CASSLVSNSYEQYY.

A word on this clonotype: Since no conserved phenylalanine or tryptophan closes the CDR3, a read error is the likely cause. The chain joins TRBV11-2 to TRBJ2-5, with D tentatively TRBD2 (5 bases). The CDR3 spans 15 residues. Germline V gene lookup returns CDR1 SGHAT and CDR2 FQNNGV. The CDR3 DNA reads TGTACCAGTACCTTATTCGCCGGGATCCAAGAGACCCAGTACTTA. It translates to CTSTLFAGIQETQYL.

The rearrangement joins TRBV7-3 to TRBJ2-1; 9 bases map to TRBD2. V gave up 7 bases and J gave up 7 bases; unmatched junction bases: 11. The CDR3 runs 15 residues. The germline CDR1 and CDR2 sequences are SGHTA and FQGTGA. The CDR3 reads CASNLASGMGNEQFF. The CDR3 region has the DNA TGTGCCAGCAACTTGGCTAGCGGGATGGGAAATGAGCAGTTCTTC. The full variable domain, rest sourced from reference TRBV7-3 and TRBJ2-1, is GAGVSQTPSNKVTEKGKYVELRCDPISGHTALYWYRQSLGQGPEFLIYFQGTGAADDSGLPNDRFFAVRPEGSVSTLKIQRTERGDSAVYLCASNLASGMGNEQFFGPGTRLTVL.

Only a few counts were recorded for this clonotype. A much larger clone lies one base from this, so it may be a read error. V usage is TRBV7-8 and J usage is TRBJ2-5, with D possibly TRBD2 on 6 matching bases. Germline V gene sequence: CDR1 SGHVS, CDR2 FQNEAQ. This CDR3 comprises 15 residues. V lost 4 bases and J 4 bases, leaving 16 bases between the germline ends. The CDR3 is CASSSSGGIAETQYF. The DNA of the CDR3 is TGTGCCAGCAGCTCCAGCGGCGGGATCGCAGAGACCCAGTACTTC.

This clonotype came up many times. This chain uses TRBV30 with TRBJ2-7; 9 nucleotides align to TRBD2. Per the germline V gene, CDR1 is GTSNPN and CDR2 is SVGIG (reference sequence). With V trimmed by 3 bases and J by 2 bases, 14 bases remained unmatched. The length of the CDR3 is 17 residues. CDR3 amino acids: CAWSPPPRLAATYEQYF. CDR3 sequence (DNA): TGTGCCTGGAGCCCACCGCCTCGACTAGCGGCGACCTACGAGCAGTACTTC.

Points on this clonotype: One junction end disagrees with the germline gene, perhaps due to a read error. The gene calls are TRBV24-1 and TRBJ2-5; D unresolved. The CDR3 is 13 residues long. Germline V lookup: CDR1 KGHDR, CDR2 SFDVKD. The chain's CDR3 is CATSGAERETQYF. The CDR3 bases are TGTGCCACTAGTGGAGCAGAGCGCGAGACCCAGTACTTC.

Worth noting for this clonotype: This could be a read error, since a much larger clone is one nucleotide away. This chain uses TRBV28 with TRBJ1-2, with D possibly being TRBD1 (5 bases). This CDR3 spans 17 amino acids. V was clipped by 2 bases and J by 5 bases, with 21 bases between them. CDR1 and CDR2 (germline): MDHEN, SYDVKM. CDR3 residues: CASSLAGRGEIRYGYTF. The CDR3 region has the DNA TGTGCCAGCAGTTTAGCGGGACGGGGCGAAATTCGGTATGGCTACACCTTC.

This rearrangement joins TRBV11-2 to TRBJ1-3; D is perhaps TRBD1 (5 bases). The CDR3 totals 13 residues. V shed 8 bases and J shed 8 bases, with 16 bases lying between them. Per germline, CDR1 SGHAT and CDR2 FQNNGV. CDR3 sequence reads: CASRIGGLDTIYF. The CDR3 DNA reads as TGTGCCAGCCGCATTGGGGGTCTAGACACCATATATTTT.

In the case of this clonotype: The conserved phenylalanine or tryptophan normally closing the CDR3 is absent here, so this likely arose from a read error. The V and J genes are TRBV12-3 or TRBV12-4 and TRBJ2-5, with no clear D. The CDR3 has 14 amino acids. The CDR3 is CASNLEEVQETQYL. DNA for the CDR3: TGTGCCAGCAATTTAGAAGAAGTTCAAGAGACCCAGTACCTC.

This clonotype was recorded once. The chain has TRBV11-2 and TRBJ1-4; weak D call: TRBD1 (5 bases). The CDR3 consists of 16 residues. In germline, CDR1 is SGHAT, CDR2 FQNNGV. DNA for the CDR3: TGTGTCGGCAGCCTTCAGGGCCAAGTGCAGGGCGAAAAACTGTTTTTT. Translated, it gives CVGSLQGQVQGEKLFF.

Only a few counts were recorded for this clonotype. The CDR3: CASNPTGGTGELFF. CDR3 DNA: TGTGCCAGCAACCCGACAGGGGGCACCGGGGAGCTGTTTTTT. The genes are TRBV6-5 and TRBJ2-2, with 9 bases matching TRBD1. Losses at the gene ends were 7 bases for V and 4 bases for J; bases not matched to a gene: 4. CDR3 size: 14 residues. The germline V gene has CDR1 MNHEY and CDR2 SVGAGI.

With regard to this clonotype: Likely a read error: the CDR3 ends without its conserved phenylalanine or tryptophan. The chain carries TRBV5-1 and TRBJ2-1; D remains ambiguous. Trimming shortened V by 0 bases and J by 4 bases, and 8 bases separated the two germline ends. Germline CDR1 and CDR2: SGHRS and YFSETQ. The CDR3 length is 14 residues. CDR3 protein: CASSLATEYNEQFS. DNA for the CDR3: TGCGCCAGCAGCTTGGCGACGGAATACAATGAGCAGTTCTCC.

This clonotype was recorded only once. The chain is built from TRBV5-1 and TRBJ2-3; 7 nucleotides align to TRBD2. CDR1 is SGHRS and CDR2 is YFSETQ in the germline V gene. This CDR3 comprises 18 residues. Trimming cost V 9 bases and J 2 bases; bases outside gene matches: 21. CDR3 region: CATMDNTAAGRDTDTQYF. CDR3 in DNA: TGCGCCACCATGGATAATACAGCGGCGGGGAGGGACACAGATACGCAGTATTTT.

About this clonotype: At one end, the junction sequence differs from germline, possibly due to a read error. The rearrangement links TRBV7-7 to TRBJ2-2; the D gene is possibly TRBD1 (6 bases). There are 16 residues in the CDR3. Germline V gives CDR1 SSHAT, CDR2 FNYEAQ (reference sequence). The CDR3 is CASSLTGRLHAGELFF. The CDR3 nucleotides are TGTGCTAGCAGCTTAACAGGGCGCCTACATGCCGGGGAGCTGTTTTTT.

Note on this clonotype: One end of the junction fails to match germline, which may point to a read error. The V gene is TRBV11-1, the J gene TRBJ2-1, with D unresolved. Per the germline V gene, CDR1 is SGHAT and CDR2 is FQDESV (reference sequence). The CDR3 runs to 15 residues. This CDR3 reads CACSLCVVDYNKHFF. For the CDR3, the DNA is TGTGCCTGCAGTTTATGTGTGGTAGATTACAATAAGCACTTCTTC.

V and J are TRBV12-3 or TRBV12-4 and TRBJ1-1; D not certain. CDR3 length equals 12 residues. Trimming cost V 7 bases and J 7 bases, with 13 bases left between them. Here the CDR3 DNA reads TGTGCCAGCAATTTTCGGAGACTTGAAGCTTTCTTT. This gives the protein CASNFRRLEAFF.